Following are 29 T cell receptor beta chains from one sample sequenced in a study of blood T cell repertoires in COVID-19. Using immunoSEQ multiplex PCR, the repertoire was profiled, and TCRdb retains in-frame clones only, with some absent. The sample contains around 390,000 clones, around nine tenths of which appear only once. The sample comprised PBMCs or T cells enriched from blood (not recorded which). The receptors were sampled from a woman aged 45-65 years who had recovered from COVID-19.

The rearrangement links TRBV30 to TRBJ2-1; 8 bases fit TRBD1. Germline CDR1 and CDR2: GTSNPN and SVGIG (reference sequence). V dropped 2 bases and J dropped 6; count of bases not matched to a gene: 12. CDR3 length equals 16 residues. CDR3 loop: CAWSRVGQGAFNEQFF. Here the CDR3 DNA reads TGTGCCTGGAGTCGAGTAGGACAGGGAGCATTCAATGAGCAGTTCTTC.

CDR3 region: CASSSDRGRYF. The CDR3 DNA sequence: TGTGCCAGCAGCTCAGACAGGGGGCGGTACTTC. V usage is TRBV7-9 and J usage is TRBJ2-7, with 10 bases matching TRBD1. Germline CDR1 is SEHNR and CDR2 is FQNEAQ (reference sequence). The CDR3 length is 11 residues. The V segment lost 4 bases and the J segment 12 bases; nucleotides outside the gene matches: 3.

The J gene is TRBJ2-3, the V gene TRBV7-9, with 7 nucleotides matching TRBD2. V was clipped by 5 bases and J by 3 bases; unmatched bases: 14. Germline V gene lookup returns CDR1 SEHNR and CDR2 FQNEAQ (reference sequence). CDR3 length: 17 amino acids. The CDR3 DNA reads TGTGCCAGCAGCGCGGGGAGGGTTCAGGGATCAACAGATACGCAGTATTTT. This codes for CASSAGRVQGSTDTQYF.

The chain carries TRBV5-8 and TRBJ1-2; TRBD1 aligns across 8 bases. There are 15 residues in the CDR3. Germline V lookup: CDR1 SGHTS, CDR2 YDEGEE. J lost 3 bases, V lost 4 bases, and 8 bases had no gene match. CDR3 sequence: CASSPPGQGDYGYTF. For the CDR3, the DNA is TGTGCCAGCAGCCCCCCCGGACAGGGTGACTATGGCTACACCTTC.

The chain uses TRBV6-4 and TRBJ2-3; the match to TRBD2 covers 9 bases. With V trimmed by 3 bases and J by 1 base, 2 bases remained unmatched. Looked up from germline, CDR1 is MRHNA and CDR2 is SNTAGT. This CDR3 contains 15 residues. The CDR3 DNA is TGTGCCAGCAGTGAAGCGGGGGGAGGCACAGATACGCAGTATTTT. The encoded protein is CASSEAGGGTDTQYF.

The chain carries TRBV13 and TRBJ1-1; 8 positions match TRBD1. The germline V gene has CDR1 PRHDT and CDR2 FYEKMQ (reference sequence). The CDR3 has 12 amino acids. V lost 6 bases, J lost 7 bases, and 4 bases stayed unmatched. The chain's CDR3 is CASSGGQVEAFF. In DNA form, the CDR3 reads TGTGCCAGCAGTGGGGGACAGGTTGAAGCTTTCTTT.

This chain connects TRBV5-1 to TRBJ1-1; TRBD1 matches 9 bases. After removal of 4 bases from V and 3 bases from J, the junction contained 7 bases not matched to a gene. Germline V gene sequence: CDR1 SGHRS, CDR2 YFSETQ. The CDR3 has 15 amino acids. The CDR3: CASSLGTGWDTEAFF. CDR3 bases: TGCGCCAGCAGCCTCGGGACAGGGTGGGACACTGAAGCTTTCTTT.

The CDR3 sequence is CSVEGSTEFTDTQYF. In DNA, the CDR3 is TGCAGCGTTGAAGGTAGTACTGAGTTCACAGATACGCAGTATTTT. The rearrangement joins TRBV29-1 to TRBJ2-3, with D unclear. CDR3 length: 15 amino acids. The germline CDR1 and CDR2 sequences are SQVTM and ANQGSEA. Trimming took 1 base from V and 2 from J, leaving 13 bases between them.

The rearrangement links TRBV5-5 to TRBJ1-5; 7 bases are a match to TRBD1. The CDR3 contains 15 residues. Germline V gene sequence: CDR1 SGHKS, CDR2 YYEKEE (reference sequence). V dropped 1 base and J dropped 3; count of bases not matched to a gene: 4. CDR3 sequence (DNA): TGTGCCAGCAGCTTGACAGGGGACCCCAATCAGCCCCAGCATTTT. Residues: CASSLTGDPNQPQHF.

The chain combines TRBV9 with TRBJ2-1; 9 bases align to TRBD1. The CDR3 loop spans 15 amino acids. Losses at the gene ends were 4 bases for V and 1 base for J; bases not matched to a gene: 3. Germline V lookup: CDR1 SGDLS, CDR2 YYNGEE. The CDR3 coding sequence is TGTGCCAGCAGCAGGACAGGGGATTCCTACAATGAGCAGTTCTTC. Protein product: CASSRTGDSYNEQFF.

This clone occurred a few times. The V call is TRBV7-2, the J call TRBJ1-6; 7 bases align to TRBD1. Germline assignment: CDR1 SGHTA and CDR2 FQGNSA. V lost 5 bases to trimming and J lost 7 bases; unmatched junction nucleotides: 8. The CDR3 has 15 amino acids. The CDR3 is CASSPMTGRNSPLHF. CDR3 nucleotide sequence: TGTGCCAGCAGCCCTATGACAGGGAGAAATTCACCCCTCCACTTT.

This chain links TRBV24-1 with TRBJ2-7, with D perhaps matching TRBD1 (5 bases). V lost 7 bases, J lost 2 bases, and 17 bases lay in between. From germline, CDR1 is KGHDR and CDR2 SFDVKD. The CDR3 loop spans 15 amino acids. The CDR3, as DNA: TGTGCCACCAGCAGGCCAGGGTATTATCCCTACGAGCAGTACTTC. It encodes CATSRPGYYPYEQYF.

V and J are TRBV24-1 and TRBJ1-3; a weak D match, TRBD1 (5 bases). Trimming took 9 bases from V and 0 from J, leaving 8 bases between them. CDR3 size: 13 residues. Germline V gene data show CDR1 as KGHDR and CDR2 as SFDVKD. CDR3 residues: CATADSSGNTIYF. The CDR3 DNA sequence: TGTGCCACCGCAGACAGCTCTGGAAACACCATATATTTT.

Only a few counts were recorded for this clone. J is TRBJ2-7 and V is TRBV6-2 or TRBV6-3, with D maybe TRBD2 (5 bases). V shed 6 bases and J shed 6 bases, with 15 bases lying between them. The CDR3 is 13 residues long. Germline assignment: CDR1 MNHEY and CDR2 SVGEGT. CDR3 DNA: TGTGCCAGCAGCAGCGCCCTTCGGGGCGAGCAGTACTTC. Residues: CASSSALRGEQYF.

This clone was observed a few times. The chain has TRBV7-2 and TRBJ2-3; TRBD2 might be the D (6 bases). Germline-derived CDR1 and CDR2 are SGHTA and FQGNSA. This CDR3 has 16 residues. With 4 bases removed from V and 3 bases from J, the gap between germline ends came to 17 bases. Here the CDR3 DNA reads TGTGCCAGCAGCTCAACTCGCCCCGGGACTACAGATACGCAGTATTTT. This codes for CASSSTRPGTTDTQYF.

This chain connects TRBV11-2 to TRBJ1-1; D is perhaps TRBD1 (5 bases). The germline V gene encodes CDR1 SGHAT and CDR2 FQNNGV. CDR3 length equals 15 residues. V lost 5 bases and J 3 bases, leaving 16 bases between the germline ends. The CDR3 protein is CASSTRTKGHTEAFF. The CDR3 DNA is TGTGCCAGCAGCACACGCACCAAGGGGCACACTGAAGCTTTCTTT.

The chain links TRBV27 to TRBJ2-5, with a possible D match to TRBD2 (5 bases). The CDR3 length is 14 residues. Germline V gives CDR1 MNHEY, CDR2 SMNVEV (reference sequence). The V gene lost 5 bases and the J gene lost 5 bases, with 15 bases spanning the gap. The CDR3 is CASSPANRGETQYF. DNA of the CDR3: TGTGCCAGCAGTCCGGCCAACAGAGGGGAGACCCAGTACTTC.

The chain carries TRBV12-3 or TRBV12-4 and TRBJ2-3, with D tentatively TRBD2 (6 bases). The CDR3 is made up of 13 amino acids. V lost 5 bases and J 4 bases, leaving 10 bases between the germline ends. Written as DNA, the CDR3 is TGTGCCAGCAGTCCCCGACTAGCAGATACGCAGTATTTT. It specifies CASSPRLADTQYF.

This chain joins TRBV27 and TRBJ1-1, with a weak D call TRBD1 (6 bases). Germline loops: CDR1 MNHEY, CDR2 SMNVEV (reference sequence). The germline V and J ends were trimmed by 5 bases and 5 bases, with 12 bases remaining between them. The CDR3 covers 13 residues. For the CDR3, the DNA is TGTGCCAGCAGTGTACAGGGTAGGACTGAAGCTTTCTTT. Its translation: CASSVQGRTEAFF.

The chain has TRBV7-2 and TRBJ1-1; D remains unclear. Trimming shortened V by 1 base and J by 5 bases, and 8 bases separated the two germline ends. Germline lookup yields CDR1 SGHTA and CDR2 FQGNSA. The CDR3 runs 13 residues. In nucleotides, the CDR3 is TGTGCCAGCAGCTTAGTGGGCAAGACTGAAGCTTTCTTT. Its protein product is CASSLVGKTEAFF.

The V call is TRBV6-1, the J call TRBJ2-4, with D maybe TRBD1 (5 bases). This CDR3 is built from 14 residues. V was cut by 1 base and J by 9 bases, with 13 bases left in between. Germline V gene data show CDR1 as MNHNS and CDR2 as SASEGT. CDR3 DNA sequence: TGTGCCAGCAGTGAAGGCCCGGACATTCCCATTCAGTACTTC. Its translation is CASSEGPDIPIQYF.

This chain connects TRBV7-9 to TRBJ1-2; D may be TRBD1 (5 bases). The V and J ends lost 3 bases and 7 bases respectively, with 15 bases between them. Germline V gene sequence: CDR1 SEHNR, CDR2 FQNEAQ (reference sequence). The CDR3 has 14 residues. The DNA of the CDR3 is TGTGCCAGCAGCTTGTCAGGGCACCTTCCTGGCTACACCTTC. This codes for CASSLSGHLPGYTF.

The chain carries TRBV28 and TRBJ1-6; possibly TRBD1 for D (5 bases). Trimming pared 5 bases from V and 2 bases from J, leaving 16 bases between. CDR1 is MDHEN and CDR2 is SYDVKM in the germline V gene. The length of the CDR3 is 17 residues. CDR3: CASSTTGTQAYNSPLHF. For the CDR3, the DNA is TGTGCCAGCAGTACTACCGGGACTCAAGCCTATAATTCACCCCTCCACTTT.

The chain couples TRBV9 to TRBJ1-3; 7 bases line up with TRBD1. This CDR3 has 15 residues. The V gene end was trimmed by 0 bases and the J gene end by 4 bases; junction bases not matched to a gene: 4. Per the germline V gene, CDR1 is SGDLS and CDR2 is YYNGEE. Here the CDR3 DNA reads TGTGCCAGCAGCGTAGGGGGGGACAGCGGAAACACCATATATTTT. This gives the protein CASSVGGDSGNTIYF.

This rearrangement joins TRBV6-5 to TRBJ1-5, with D possibly matching TRBD1 (6 bases). The CDR3 has 15 residues. V lost 8 bases to trimming and J lost 7 bases, with 21 bases between them. Per germline, CDR1 MNHEY and CDR2 SVGAGI. The CDR3 DNA sequence: TGTGCCAGCCAACCTCGAGGGGGGACTAACCAGCCCCAGCATTTT. Protein product: CASQPRGGTNQPQHF.

The chain uses TRBV30 and TRBJ1-1; 9 bases line up with TRBD1. The CDR3 extends over 15 amino acids. V was clipped by 4 bases and J by 4 bases; unmatched bases: 10. Germline CDR1 is GTSNPN and CDR2 is SVGIG (reference sequence). CDR3 protein: CAWIPRGQGPTEAFF. The CDR3 DNA follows: TGTGCCTGGATTCCCCGCGGACAGGGGCCCACTGAAGCTTTCTTT.

This clone was detected once. The J gene is TRBJ1-1, the V gene TRBV10-3, with 8 bases lining up with TRBD1. Looked up from germline, CDR1 is ENHRY and CDR2 is SYGVKD. This CDR3 has 13 residues. The trim removed 6 bases at V and 4 bases at J, leaving 4 bases unmatched. The chain's CDR3 is CAIRGQAATEAFF. The CDR3 nucleotides are TGTGCCATCAGGGGACAGGCCGCCACTGAAGCTTTCTTT.

The V call is TRBV14, the J call TRBJ1-6, with D uncertain. CDR3 length: 13 residues. The V end lost 4 bases, the J end lost 11 bases, and 12 bases lay between the germline ends. Per the germline V gene, CDR1 is SGHDN and CDR2 is FVKESK. The CDR3 reads CASSLPSRAPLHF. DNA of the CDR3: TGTGCCAGCAGCCTTCCCTCCCGGGCACCCCTCCACTTT. The full variable domain, with the rest looked up from reference TRBV14 and TRBJ1-6, is EAGVTQFPSHSVIEKGQTVTLRCDPISGHDNLYWYRRVMGKEIKFLLHFVKESKQDESGMPNNRFLAERTGGTYSTLKVQPAELEDSGVYFCASSLPSRAPLHFGNGTRLTVT.

This chain connects TRBV6-5 to TRBJ1-5, with a weak D call TRBD1 (5 bases). The CDR3 contains 14 residues. V shed 4 bases and J shed 3 bases, with 10 bases lying between them. The germline gives CDR1 MNHEY, CDR2 SVGAGI. CDR3 sequence: CASSLTVPNQPQHF. CDR3 bases: TGTGCCAGCAGTTTGACAGTCCCCAATCAGCCCCAGCATTTT.